The clone carrying this TCR beta chain was recorded only once. The data were obtained in a study of control samples from healthy donors and cancer patients. Germline V gene sequence: CDR1 SGHVS, CDR2 FQNEAQ. The CDR3 spans 13 residues. Trimming removed 4 bases at V and 4 bases at J, with 10 bases between. Using immunoSEQ multiplex PCR, the repertoire was profiled, and TCRdb retains in-frame clones only, with some absent. The table has some 100,000 clones, approximately 90% seen once; the top ten hold roughly 7.7%. V is TRBV7-8 and J is TRBJ2-5; TRBD2 is a possible D gene (6 bases). The sequence derives from a man aged 30 to 45 in good health. Sample: blood. The CDR3 spells CASSSGEAETQYF. CDR3 DNA sequence: TGTGCCAGCAGCTCCGGGGAGGCAGAGACCCAGTACTTC. Complete variable domain (other parts from reference TRBV7-8 and TRBJ2-5): GAGVSQSPRYKVAKRGQDVALRCDPISGHVSLFWYQQALGQGPEFLTYFQNEAQLDKSGLPSDRFFAERPEGSVSTLKIQRTQQEDSAVYLCASSSGEAETQYFGPGTRLLVL.